Each of the 26 T cell receptor beta chains below was sequenced from the same sample in a study of shared clonotypes between healthy human individuals. Profiling relied on immunoSEQ multiplex PCR, and the TCRdb table lists in-frame clones only, not all of them. The sample holds about 960,000 clones, more than 75% seen once. The sequenced sample was memory CD4+ T cells sorted from blood. The subset denotes: CD45RA-negative fraction. The receptor source for this set is a man aged 18-30 years in good health.

The CDR3: CASSLSGQPNYGYTF. The CDR3 DNA sequence: TGCGCCAGCAGCTTGTCTGGACAGCCTAACTATGGCTACACCTTC. V gene TRBV5-1 combines with J gene TRBJ1-2, with a weak D call TRBD1 (6 bases). Germline V CDR1 and CDR2: SGHRS, YFSETQ. Trimming removed 1 base from V and 0 bases from J, with 10 bases in between. CDR3 size: 15 residues.

This clone was recorded once. The chain links TRBV13 to TRBJ2-6; perhaps TRBD1 as D (6 bases). Per germline, CDR1 PRHDT and CDR2 FYEKMQ (reference sequence). The CDR3 contains 17 residues. V gave up 3 bases and J gave up 4 bases, with 16 bases separating them. CDR3 loop: CASSFGKAGAGANVLTF. The CDR3 DNA sequence: TGTGCCAGCAGCTTCGGAAAAGCAGGGGCCGGGGCCAACGTCCTGACTTTC.

J is TRBJ2-1 and V is TRBV11-2; TRBD2 aligns across 7 bases. This CDR3 has 17 amino acids. Germline lookup yields CDR1 SGHAT and CDR2 FQNNGV. V was pared by 2 bases and J by 3 bases, with 10 bases of the junction left unmatched. Here the CDR3 reads CASSLISGGGIYNEQFF. In nucleotides, the CDR3 is TGTGCCAGCAGCTTAATCTCCGGCGGGGGTATCTACAATGAGCAGTTCTTC.

This clone was seen only a few times. The rearrangement joins TRBV7-8 to TRBJ2-3, with TRBD2 identical over 9 bases. V shed 1 base, J shed 5 bases, and the junction held 10 bases outside the gene matches. The germline V gene encodes CDR1 SGHVS and CDR2 FQNEAQ. The CDR3 loop spans 17 amino acids. The CDR3 is CASSLVRAGGGIDTQYF. The CDR3 DNA reads TGTGCCAGCAGCTTAGTGAGAGCGGGGGGCGGGATAGATACGCAGTATTTT.

The chain links TRBV19 to TRBJ1-4, with a possible D match to TRBD1 (5 bases). Trimming removed 4 bases from V and 7 bases from J, with 13 bases in between. The CDR3 extends over 14 amino acids. Germline CDR1 is LNHDA and CDR2 is SQIVND (reference sequence). CDR3 sequence: CASSTSGLGEKLFF. The CDR3 DNA sequence: TGTGCCAGTAGTACCTCGGGGCTCGGTGAAAAACTGTTTTTT.

The sample holds a few counts of this clone. The J gene is TRBJ2-7, the V gene TRBV14; TRBD2 is a possible D gene (6 bases). V was pared by 4 bases and J by 0 bases, with 13 bases between. Germline V gives CDR1 SGHDN, CDR2 FVKESK. CDR3 size: 15 residues. The CDR3 DNA is TGTGCCAGCAGCCGCTACGGAGGGCCCTCCTACGAGCAGTACTTC. Translation gives CASSRYGGPSYEQYF.

This sequence joins TRBV7-9 and TRBJ1-1; maybe TRBD1 (5 bases). The CDR3 totals 14 residues. Germline V gives CDR1 SEHNR, CDR2 FQNEAQ (reference sequence). V dropped 1 base and J dropped 7 bases, with 13 bases sitting between them. DNA for the CDR3: TGTGCCAGCAGCTTAGGGTTGGGGGTGGATGAAGCTTTCTTT. Translation: CASSLGLGVDEAFF. Using reference TRBV7-9 and TRBJ1-1 for the parts outside the CDR3, the full variable domain is DTGVSQNPRHKITKRGQNVTFRCDPISEHNRLYWYRQTLGQGPEFLTYFQNEAQLEKSRLLSDRFSAERPKGSFSTLEIQRTEQGDSAMYLCASSLGLGVDEAFFGQGTRLTVV.

This chain joins TRBV29-1 and TRBJ2-3; D is possibly TRBD2 (5 bases). Between the trimmed V and J ends, which lost 1 base and 4 bases, there was a span of 9 bases. The CDR3 runs to 13 residues. The germline CDR1 and CDR2 sequences are SQVTM and ANQGSEA. The CDR3 spells CSVEVLEADTQYF. The CDR3 bases are TGCAGCGTTGAAGTACTAGAGGCAGATACGCAGTATTTT.

The chain couples TRBV13 to TRBJ2-7, with 7 bases lining up with TRBD2. The CDR3 consists of 16 residues. Germline CDR1 and CDR2: PRHDT and FYEKMQ (reference sequence). V shed 5 bases, J shed 0 bases, and the junction held 10 bases outside the gene matches. CDR3 in DNA: TGTGCCAGCAGCCTTTCAGCCGGGAGGAGCTCCTACGAGCAGTACTTC. It is translated as CASSLSAGRSSYEQYF.

The chain is built from TRBV6-6 and TRBJ1-4, with 8 positions matching TRBD1. V was pared by 3 bases and J by 6 bases, with 9 bases of the junction left unmatched. CDR1 is MNHNY, CDR2 SVGAGI, per germline (reference sequence). CDR3 length equals 16 residues. CDR3 in amino acids: CASSYPRTGKDEKLFF. The CDR3 DNA sequence: TGTGCCAGCAGTTATCCCCGGACAGGGAAAGATGAAAAACTGTTTTTT.

The chain combines TRBV10-2 with TRBJ2-1; TRBD2 agrees at 8 bases. Trimming cost V 4 bases and J 9 bases; bases outside gene matches: 11. This CDR3 spans 15 amino acids. CDR1 WSHSY and CDR2 SAAADI come from the germline V gene. In nucleotides, the CDR3 is TGCGCCAGCAGTGTTAAGGCGGGGGGTTACGGTGAGCAGTTCTTC. Its protein is CASSVKAGGYGEQFF.

This rearrangement joins TRBV6-1 to TRBJ1-6, with TRBD1 as a possible D gene (6 bases). Trimming pared 4 bases from V and 10 bases from J, leaving 17 bases between. The CDR3 consists of 15 residues. CDR1 is MNHNS, CDR2 SASEGT, per germline. The CDR3 bases are TGTGCCAGCAGTGTAGGACAGTCCGCGCAGTCACCCCTCCACTTT. As protein: CASSVGQSAQSPLHF.

J is TRBJ1-2 and V is TRBV27, with 9 positions matching TRBD1. Unmatched junction bases numbered 9, after V lost 5 bases and J lost 8 bases. The CDR3 extends over 14 amino acids. Germline-derived CDR1 and CDR2 are MNHEY and SMNVEV (reference sequence). In DNA form, the CDR3 reads TGTGCCAGCAGTCCCGGGACAGGGAATCGGGGCTACACCTTC. It encodes CASSPGTGNRGYTF.

This clone was observed a single time. The chain links TRBV6-5 to TRBJ1-2; D is ambiguous. This CDR3 has 14 residues. CDR1 is MNHEY and CDR2 is SVGAGI in the germline V gene. Trimming pared 2 bases from V and 2 bases from J, leaving 9 bases between. The CDR3 region has the DNA TGTGCCAGCAGTTACGGGCAGTTGAACTATGGCTACACCTTC. It yields the protein CASSYGQLNYGYTF.

This clone was found a few times. The chain carries TRBV6-1 and TRBJ1-2, with D tentatively TRBD1 (5 bases). The length of the CDR3 is 16 residues. The V gene lost 0 bases and the J gene lost 4 bases, with 15 bases spanning the gap. Looked up from germline, CDR1 is MNHNS and CDR2 is SASEGT. The CDR3 loop reads CASSEAGSGTAYGYTF. Written as DNA, the CDR3 is TGTGCCAGCAGTGAAGCCGGGTCCGGGACCGCCTATGGCTACACCTTC.

CDR3 loop: CASSQKANRGLVSPLHF. In nucleotides, the CDR3 is TGCGCCAGCAGCCAAAAGGCCAACAGGGGGCTGGTTTCACCCCTCCACTTT. This chain links TRBV4-1 with TRBJ1-6; 9 bases fit TRBD1. This CDR3 comprises 17 residues. The junction had 11 bases not matched to a gene; V was cut back by 2 bases and J by 9 bases. Germline assignment: CDR1 MGHRA and CDR2 YSYEKL.

The chain uses TRBV7-2 and TRBJ2-2; possibly TRBD2 for D (7 bases). Per germline, CDR1 SGHTA and CDR2 FQGNSA. V lost 6 bases and J 7 bases, leaving 18 bases between the germline ends. This CDR3 has 15 residues. The CDR3 bases are TGTGCCAGCAGGACCCAGACGGGGGGCAGCGGGGAGCTGTTTTTT. It is translated as CASRTQTGGSGELFF.

CDR3 sequence: CATSRDGGRGAGELFF. Written as DNA, the CDR3 is TGTGCCACCAGCAGAGATGGTGGGAGAGGGGCCGGGGAGCTGTTTTTT. The gene calls are TRBV15 and TRBJ2-2; tentatively, D is TRBD1 or TRBD2 (5 bases each). CDR3 size: 16 residues. Germline V gene lookup returns CDR1 LNHNV and CDR2 YYDKDF (reference sequence). V was cut by 0 bases and J by 6 bases, with 14 bases left in between.

This chain joins TRBV5-4 and TRBJ1-2; TRBD1 aligns across 9 bases. CDR1 and CDR2 from the germline V gene are SGHNT and YYREEE (reference sequence). J was trimmed by 4 bases and V by 4 bases; bases with no gene match: 2. This CDR3 region has 13 residues. CDR3 residues: CASSVGQGYGYTF. The CDR3 nucleotides read TGTGCCAGCAGCGTGGGACAGGGCTATGGCTACACCTTC.

This chain connects TRBV5-3 to TRBJ1-6; D not resolved. TRBV5-3 is sorted into the ORF group, with uncertain function. V lost 4 bases to trimming and J lost 6 bases, with 17 bases between them. The length of the CDR3 is 16 residues. The CDR3 here is CARSPQTPGGNSPLHF. The CDR3 nucleotides are TGTGCCAGAAGCCCCCAAACACCGGGAGGTAATTCACCCCTCCACTTT.

The chain links TRBV28 to TRBJ1-6; 8 bases align to TRBD1. V was pared by 2 bases and J by 6 bases, with 6 bases of the junction left unmatched. Germline V CDR1 and CDR2: MDHEN, SYDVKM. This CDR3 comprises 16 residues. In DNA form, the CDR3 reads TGTGCCAGCAGTTTACCACAGGGGGTAGGTAATTCACCCCTCCACTTT. Amino acids: CASSLPQGVGNSPLHF.

V usage is TRBV15 and J usage is TRBJ1-5, with 7 bases aligning to TRBD1. The CDR3 spans 15 residues. Looked up from germline, CDR1 is LNHNV and CDR2 is YYDKDF (reference sequence). V lost 5 bases, J lost 4 bases, and 8 bases stayed unmatched. The CDR3 DNA reads TGTGCCACCAGCCTAGAACAGGGGAAGAATCAGCCCCAGCATTTT. It codes for CATSLEQGKNQPQHF.

Regarding this clone: Sequence at one end of the junction differs from germline and may be a read error. The chain combines TRBV2 with TRBJ2-5, with TRBD2 matching over 14 bases. Per germline, CDR1 SNHLY and CDR2 FYNNEI. The length of the CDR3 is 13 residues. CDR3 amino acids: CASSVNEGLAGDF. CDR3 sequence (DNA): TGTGCCAGCAGTGTGAACGAGGGACTAGCGGGGGACTTC.

The rearrangement joins TRBV5-1 to TRBJ1-4, with 7 bases that match TRBD1. Germline V gene lookup returns CDR1 SGHRS and CDR2 YFSETQ. The CDR3 runs to 16 residues. The J segment lost 3 bases and the V segment lost 4 bases, leaving 9 bases of the junction unmatched. The CDR3 reads CASSPGGPGANEKLFF. The CDR3 DNA reads TGCGCCAGCAGCCCAGGGGGGCCTGGGGCTAATGAAAAACTGTTTTTT.

In this sample, this clone turned up a few times. Other DNA sequences in this sample translate to the same CDR3. The rearrangement joins TRBV10-3 to TRBJ2-1; possible D gene TRBD1, 5 bases. This CDR3 is 12 amino acids long. Trimming removed 4 bases at V and 6 bases at J, with 7 bases between. In germline, CDR1 is ENHRY, CDR2 SYGVKD. Written as DNA, the CDR3 is TGTGCCATCAGTGGAACAGGCAATGAGCAGTTCTTC. Translating it yields CAISGTGNEQFF.

Many counts were recorded for this clone. This sequence joins TRBV29-1 and TRBJ2-7; weak D call: TRBD1 (6 bases). Trimming took 5 bases from V and 6 from J, leaving 17 bases between them. Germline V CDR1 and CDR2: SQVTM, ANQGSEA. The CDR3 is 13 amino acids. The CDR3 reads CSVRTELRGEQYF. CDR3 DNA sequence: TGCAGCGTTCGGACAGAACTTAGGGGCGAGCAGTACTTC.